The TCR beta chain under discussion was sequenced for a study of beta chain features in type 1 diabetes (dated by TCRdb to between 2017 and 2018). Turning to the overall study: Patients and healthy donors did not differ in mean age, gender distribution, total cell number or subset yield. Across all samples, almost 110 million sorted cells were examined, and cell number per subset correlated strongly with RNA yield. The study compared the TCRB repertoires of sorted circulating CD4+ T cell subsets in recently diagnosed type 1 diabetes patients with those in matched healthy donors. Naive and central memory subsets were obtained from all 30 or so donors, but regulatory and stem cell-like memory subsets were isolated from only 8 patients and roughly 8 healthy donors. Summary of the overall study and its limitations: A moderate but significant shortening of TCRB CDR3 length was observed in type 1 diabetes patients in all four CD4+ subsets. Naive, central memory and regulatory TCRB repertoires appeared to be more similar among patients than among healthy donors. Sequencing cDNA rather than genomic DNA could over-represent highly expressing activated cells, although activation and CD3 levels did not differ between groups. Shorter templates might be favored by PCR, yet because patient and control samples were amplified and corrected together, any such skew would affect both groups equally. Fewer insertions and more nucleotide deletions at VDJ recombination sites were observed in patients with type 1 diabetes, implying thymic rearrangement abnormalities. Because the HLA sub-analyses included only small numbers of individuals, any influence of HLA type on TCRB rearrangement was left unresolved.

In the germline V gene, CDR1 corresponds to SGHTA and CDR2 to FQGNSA. V and J are truncated by 4 bases and 8 bases respectively, leaving an intervening sequence of 15 bases. The CDR3 runs 14 amino acids, cysteine and phenylalanine included. This entry keeps only the CDR3 DNA: 42 bases, framed from base 1. The entire isolated RNA was reverse transcribed using the High Capacity cDNA Reverse Transcription Kit, and thus expressed TCRB transcripts were sequenced. Deep immunoSEQ sequencing was applied to naive, central memory and regulatory T cell samples, giving an average of about 3.8 million total reads per sample. After sorted cells were lysed in RLT buffer, RNA was extracted with DNase-treated RNeasy Micro or Mini kits, with the choice depending on cell number. Each cell subset was processed on its own to prevent cross-contamination, while patient and healthy donor samples were processed together. Using the immunoSEQ multiplex PCR, TCRB sequences were amplified from cDNA into 87-bp fragments spanning the CDR3 region. Amplicons were sequenced on the Illumina HiSeq platform. The original pipeline was this. PCR bias was computationally corrected using synthetic template baselines, reads within Hamming distance 2 were collapsed, and singletons that could not be merged were discarded. By aligning reads against IMGT, V, D and J genes, CDR3 length, and insertions or deletions at six rearrangement sites were assigned. Within each subset, clonotype counts were normalized to sorted cell number, and only after that were true diversity and Gini coefficients computed with the tcR R package. The overlap coefficient, calculated on TCRB nucleotide sequences, was used to measure repertoire sharing. TCRdb obtained this table from immuneACCESS and retained in-frame rearrangements with V and J assigned. These tables miss some clones; where compared with another copy, unresolved V genes account for less than half of the shortfall, and the remainder is unexplained. V and J calls and clone size follow that table, whereas D and trimming were derived from the DNA. The sample table lists about 41,000 clones, approximately 61% of them with a count of one. The ten largest account for less than 2% of the sample.

From each donor, a single peripheral blood sample of approximately 110 mL on average was drawn into heparinised tubes. A BD FACSAria II was used to sort naive, central memory, regulatory and stem cell-like memory CD4+ T cells with a panel that included CD45RO, CCR7, CD25, CD127, CD95 and CD27. A purity above 95% was achieved for all sorted populations. PBMCs were isolated immediately by Lymphoprep density gradient centrifugation and stained directly without culture. To minimize batch effects, samples were stained and sorted in pairs, one healthy donor with one patient per experiment. As concerns this clone: What antigen it recognizes has not been identified. There are no base qualities to consult, and no much larger clone falls within one base.

The TCR was taken from a man aged 25-40 years with type 1 diabetes. Some clones in this sample may be carry-over from other donors' samples. What was sequenced was Tregs from blood. In the paper's terms, the cell subset or site label means: regulatory CD4+ T cells. The chain employs TRBV7-2 and TRBJ2-1, with TRBD2 as a weak D call on 6 bases. The CDR3 corresponds to CASSSGVGVYEQFF. The nucleotide sequence reads as follows: TGTGCCAGCAGCTCGGGAGTCGGGGTCTATGAGCAGTTCTTC.